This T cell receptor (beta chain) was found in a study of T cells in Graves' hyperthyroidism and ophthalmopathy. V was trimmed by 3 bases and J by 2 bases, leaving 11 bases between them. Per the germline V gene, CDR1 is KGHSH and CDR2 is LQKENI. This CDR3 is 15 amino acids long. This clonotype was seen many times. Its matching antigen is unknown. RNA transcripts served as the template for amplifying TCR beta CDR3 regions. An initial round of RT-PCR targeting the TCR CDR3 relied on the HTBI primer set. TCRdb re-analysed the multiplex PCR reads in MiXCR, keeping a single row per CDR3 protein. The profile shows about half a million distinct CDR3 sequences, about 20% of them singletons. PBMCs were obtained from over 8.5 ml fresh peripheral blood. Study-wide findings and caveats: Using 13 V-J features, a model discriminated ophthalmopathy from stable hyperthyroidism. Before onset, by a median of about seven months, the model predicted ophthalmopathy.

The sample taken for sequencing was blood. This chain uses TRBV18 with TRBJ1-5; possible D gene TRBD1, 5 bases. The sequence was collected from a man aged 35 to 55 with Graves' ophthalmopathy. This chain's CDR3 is CASSPERGGNQPQHF. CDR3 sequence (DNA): TGTGCCAGCTCACCGGAAAGGGGCGGCAATCAGCCCCAGCATTTT.